The next 11 T cell receptor beta chains were all read from a single sample in a study of blood T cells in healthy people across ages. Alongside a J-beta primer mix, a sample-barcoded 5' primer served in a second PCR lasting 7 to 11 cycles. TCRdb reprocessed the 5' RACE reads via MiXCR and lists one record per CDR3 protein. The data show about 670,000 distinct CDR3 sequences, 52% seen once. The sample consisted of blood. The receptors were sampled from a woman aged 80 or older in good health.

The genes are TRBV6-6 and TRBJ2-1, with 7 bases matching TRBD1. V lost 6 bases and J lost 0; bases outside the gene matches: 8. Germline V gene lookup returns CDR1 MNHNY and CDR2 SVGAGI (reference sequence). This CDR3 contains 16 residues. CDR3 sequence (DNA): TGTGCCAGCAGCCTGTCGGGACAGTACTCCTACAATGAGCAGTTCTTC. It encodes CASSLSGQYSYNEQFF.

This clonotype was seen many times. V usage is TRBV12-3 or TRBV12-4 and J usage is TRBJ2-3; 7 bases are a match to TRBD1. The V segment lost 6 bases and the J segment 2 bases; nucleotides outside the gene matches: 8. The CDR3 length is 15 residues. The CDR3 coding sequence is TGTGCCAGCAGGGAAAACAGGGGCATCACAGATACGCAGTATTTT. The encoded protein is CASRENRGITDTQYF.

This clonotype was detected only a few times. This chain connects TRBV7-2 to TRBJ2-5, with 10 nucleotides matching TRBD1. The J segment lost 0 bases and the V segment lost 5 bases, leaving 15 bases of the junction unmatched. Germline CDR1 is SGHTA and CDR2 is FQGNSA. The CDR3 spans 19 residues. CDR3 sequence reads: CASSTDYGTGDPNQETQYF. As DNA, the CDR3 is TGTGCCAGCAGCACCGACTACGGGACAGGGGACCCAAACCAAGAGACCCAGTACTTC.

On this clonotype: With a much larger clone just one base away, this may be a read error. The chain carries TRBV9 and TRBJ2-1; tentative D call: TRBD2 (5 bases). The CDR3 consists of 14 residues. Trimming removed 1 base from V and 4 bases from J, with 9 bases in between. CDR1 and CDR2 (germline): SGDLS, YYNGEE. The CDR3 loop reads CASSVRGLYNEQFF. For the CDR3, the DNA is TGTGCCAGCAGCGTACGCGGGTTGTACAATGAGCAGTTCTTC.

In this sample, this clonotype turned up a few times. V usage is TRBV7-9 and J usage is TRBJ1-1; D may be TRBD1 (6 bases). This CDR3 spans 15 amino acids. V was clipped by 5 bases and J by 7 bases, with 20 bases between them. From germline, CDR1 is SEHNR and CDR2 FQNEAQ (reference sequence). Here the CDR3 reads CASSPRKSGGGEAFF. CDR3 nucleotides: TGTGCCAGCAGCCCTAGAAAGAGTGGAGGGGGTGAAGCTTTCTTT. The full variable domain, completed using reference TRBV7-9 and TRBJ1-1, is DTGVSQNPRHKITKRGQNVTFRCDPISEHNRLYWYRQTLGQGPEFLTYFQNEAQLEKSRLLSDRFSAERPKGSFSTLEIQRTEQGDSAMYLCASSPRKSGGGEAFFGQGTRLTVV.

V and J are TRBV7-9 and TRBJ1-6, with D uncertain. Germline assignment: CDR1 SEHNR and CDR2 FQNEAQ (reference sequence). V gave up 2 bases and J gave up 9 bases, with 8 bases separating them. The CDR3 is 13 residues long. The CDR3, as DNA: TGTGCCAGCAGCTTATCCGGGCCTTCACCCCTCCACTTT. This codes for CASSLSGPSPLHF.

As to this clonotype: A much larger clone lies one base from this, so it may be a read error. The CDR3 spells CSADRQVDNEQFF. CDR3 sequence (DNA): TGCAGCGCAGACCGACAGGTTGACAATGAGCAGTTCTTC. The chain joins TRBV29-1 to TRBJ2-1; D is perhaps TRBD1 (6 bases). Germline V CDR1 and CDR2: SQVTM, ANQGSEA. V lost 7 bases, J lost 5 bases, and 15 bases lay in between. The length of the CDR3 is 13 residues.

V is TRBV29-1 and J is TRBJ2-7; 7 bases line up with TRBD1. V was clipped by 7 bases and J by 0 bases; unmatched bases: 6. The CDR3 contains 13 residues. Germline lookup yields CDR1 SQVTM and CDR2 ANQGSEA. The CDR3 nucleotides are TGCAGCGCGGGACAGCGAAACTCCTACGAGCAGTACTTC. Amino acids: CSAGQRNSYEQYF.

This clonotype was detected many times. The CDR3 spells CASSPLDRGETQYF. CDR3 nucleotides: TGTGCCAGCAGCCCGCTGGACAGGGGGGAGACCCAGTACTTC. The gene calls are TRBV12-3 or TRBV12-4 and TRBJ2-5, with 10 nucleotides matching TRBD1. The V segment lost 6 bases and the J segment 5 bases; nucleotides outside the gene matches: 6. The CDR3 is 14 amino acids.

Worth noting for this clonotype: At one boundary the junction diverges from the germline segment, which might be a read error. This chain joins TRBV24-1 and TRBJ1-4, with a weak D call TRBD1 (6 bases). In germline, CDR1 is KGHDR, CDR2 SFDVKD. This CDR3 has 15 amino acids. The CDR3 nucleotides read TGTGCCACCAGTGATACAGGGACGGCCAATGGAAAACTGTTTTTT. It translates to CATSDTGTANGKLFF.

The chain has TRBV6-2 or TRBV6-3 and TRBJ2-7; possible D gene TRBD1, 5 bases. The length of the CDR3 is 17 residues. The germline CDR1 and CDR2 sequences are MNHEY and SVGEGT. V was cut by 6 bases and J by 3 bases, with 24 bases left in between. The CDR3 loop reads CASSLALPLGAIYEQYF. The CDR3 region has the DNA TGTGCCAGCAGCCTCGCCCTTCCATTAGGGGCGATCTACGAGCAGTACTTC.